This T cell receptor beta chain was found in a study of T cells in Graves' hyperthyroidism and ophthalmopathy. On this clonotype: Its antigen remains unknown. The junction and the germline gene differ at one end; a read error may be behind it.

The diagnostic basis comprised clinical symptoms, serum thyroxine and TRAb, thyroid ultrasound and orbital computed tomography. CDR1 MGHRA and CDR2 YSYEKL come from the germline V gene. The CDR3 length is 15 residues. Using RNA transcripts as the source, TCR beta CDR3 regions were amplified. TCR CDR3 underwent first-round RT-PCR with the HTBI primer set. Via MiXCR, TCRdb re-called the multiplex PCR reads, giving one row per CDR3 protein. The sample carries more than 35,000 distinct CDR3 sequences, 45% to 50% recorded once. Study results and limitations: Ophthalmopathy and stable hyperthyroidism were separated by a 13 V-J model.

The clonotype comes from a woman between 50 and 59 years old with Graves' hyperthyroidism. Sequenced material: peripheral blood or thyroid tissue (not recorded which). The J gene is TRBJ2-7, the V gene TRBV4-1, with 9 bases that match TRBD2. The CDR3 is CANSQALAGIYEQYF. The CDR3 bases are TGCGCCAACAGCCAAGCCCTAGCGGGAATCTACGAGCAGTACTTC.